The 11 T cell receptor beta chains in this list originate from one sample, sequenced in a study of OX40 agonist ivuxolimab in advanced cancers. The table came from immunoSEQ multiplex PCR; TCRdb's copy has only in-frame clones and leaves some out. In the table there are about 92,000 clones, approximately 80% of which are singletons. The material was CD4+ or CD8+ T cells sorted from blood, obtained in a trial of the OX40 agonist ivuxolimab. Receptors were obtained from an adult with an advanced solid tumor such as melanoma, head and neck, liver or kidney cancer.

The chain carries TRBV6-6 and TRBJ1-1, with TRBD1 as a possible D gene (6 bases). Trimming removed 4 bases at V and 3 bases at J, with 12 bases between. This CDR3 has 14 residues. Per the germline V gene, CDR1 is MNHNY and CDR2 is SVGAGI (reference sequence). CDR3 loop: CASSSQGLDTEAFF. The DNA for the CDR3 is TGTGCCAGCAGTTCCCAGGGGCTCGACACTGAAGCTTTCTTT.

The V gene is TRBV5-1, the J gene TRBJ2-3; 8 bases align to TRBD2. Germline-derived CDR1 and CDR2 are SGHRS and YFSETQ. CDR3 length equals 15 residues. After removal of 7 bases from V and 6 bases from J, the junction contained 13 bases not matched to a gene. The CDR3 here is CASAEGTRALDTQYF. In DNA form, the CDR3 reads TGCGCCAGCGCCGAAGGGACTAGGGCATTGGATACGCAGTATTTT.

This chain joins TRBV23-1 and TRBJ2-3; no clear D gene. TRBV23-1 is given ORF status, its function remaining uncertain. V was clipped by 0 bases and J by 2 bases, with 12 bases between them. The CDR3 is made up of 16 amino acids. Here the CDR3 reads CASSQSGPSATDTQYF. The CDR3 DNA is TGCGCCAGCAGTCAATCCGGGCCTTCAGCCACAGATACGCAGTATTTT.

This chain joins TRBV5-8 and TRBJ2-7; 7 nucleotides agree with TRBD1. This CDR3 region has 14 residues. Per the germline V gene, CDR1 is SGHTS and CDR2 is YDEGEE. The V gene end was trimmed by 0 bases and the J gene end by 11 bases; junction bases not matched to a gene: 11. The CDR3 sequence: CASSLDAGTAEEYF. The CDR3 region has the DNA TGTGCCAGCAGCTTGGACGCCGGGACAGCGGAAGAGTACTTC.

V usage is TRBV9 and J usage is TRBJ2-1, with 7 nucleotides matching TRBD2. J gave up 6 bases and V 3 bases, and 6 bases lay outside the gene matches. The CDR3 sequence is 14 residues long. CDR1 is SGDLS and CDR2 is YYNGEE in the germline V gene. The CDR3 sequence: CASSARTSANEQFF. Here the CDR3 DNA reads TGTGCCAGCAGCGCCCGGACTAGTGCCAATGAGCAGTTCTTC.

The CDR3 sequence is CASSIGGQGASLGYTF. The CDR3 bases are TGTGCCAGTAGTATAGGGGGACAGGGGGCGAGTCTTGGCTACACCTTC. The V and J genes are TRBV19 and TRBJ1-2; 12 bases fit TRBD1. Germline assignment: CDR1 LNHDA and CDR2 SQIVND (reference sequence). The V and J ends lost 1 base and 7 bases, in that order; junction bases with no gene match: 7. The CDR3 covers 16 residues.

This clone was detected a few times. The chain recombines TRBV15 with TRBJ2-3; no definite D call. V lost 0 bases and J 4 bases, leaving 11 bases between the germline ends. This CDR3 has 15 amino acids. Looked up from germline, CDR1 is LNHNV and CDR2 is YYDKDF (reference sequence). The CDR3 protein is CATSRDIGSPDTQYF. The CDR3 DNA sequence: TGTGCCACCAGCAGAGATATAGGTTCCCCAGATACGCAGTATTTT.

The J gene is TRBJ2-7, the V gene TRBV9; 10 positions agree with TRBD1. Germline V gene lookup returns CDR1 SGDLS and CDR2 YYNGEE. The CDR3 contains 15 residues. The junction had 3 bases not matched to a gene; V was cut back by 0 bases and J by 3 bases. CDR3 DNA sequence: TGTGCCAGCAGCGTAGGGGACAGGGGACTCTACGAGCAGTACTTC. As protein: CASSVGDRGLYEQYF. The variable domain in full, completed from reference TRBV9 and TRBJ2-7, reads DSGVTQTPKHLITATGQRVTLRCSPRSGDLSVYWYQQSLDQGLQFLIQYYNGEERAKGNILERFSAQQFPDLHSELNLSSLELGDSALYFCASSVGDRGLYEQYFGPGTRLTVT.

The rearrangement joins TRBV29-1 to TRBJ2-1; 8 bases line up with TRBD1. The V gene end was trimmed by 7 bases and the J gene end by 8 bases; junction bases not matched to a gene: 10. Germline assignment: CDR1 SQVTM and CDR2 ANQGSEA. This CDR3 region has 13 residues. CDR3 bases: TGCAGCGCGGACAGGGAGATGATGGATGAGCAGTTCTTC. The encoded protein is CSADREMMDEQFF.

The count of this clone is one. An end of the junction does not agree with germline; a read error may underlie this. The genes are TRBV7-8 and TRBJ2-7, with TRBD1 matching over 7 bases. Germline assignment: CDR1 SGHVS and CDR2 FQNEAQ. The CDR3 is made up of 11 amino acids. Written as DNA, the CDR3 is TGTGCCAGCAGCTCGGGGACAGAGCAGTGCTTC. This codes for CASSSGTEQCF.

The chain combines TRBV6-6 with TRBJ2-1; D tentatively reads TRBD1 or TRBD2 (6 bases each). V lost 5 bases to trimming and J lost 6 bases, with 20 bases between them. Looked up from germline, CDR1 is MNHNY and CDR2 is SVGAGI (reference sequence). CDR3 length: 16 residues. CDR3 in amino acids: CASSTPKGGPSNEQFF. The CDR3 DNA sequence: TGTGCCAGCAGTACCCCCAAAGGGGGGCCCTCCAATGAGCAGTTCTTC.